This T cell receptor (beta chain) derives from a study of control samples from healthy donors and cancer patients. The germline CDR1 and CDR2 sequences are SGHRS and YFSETQ. V lost 0 bases, J lost 5 bases, and 17 bases lay in between. This CDR3 has 16 residues. Only in-frame clones appear in the TCRdb table, and some are missing; sequencing was by immunoSEQ multiplex PCR. The sample contains roughly 41,000 clones, approximately 94% of which appear only once. Sequencing used blood. The sequence derives from a man aged 60-69 years in good health. J is TRBJ1-2 and V is TRBV5-1; D uncertain. This CDR3 is CASSLDGLQLTYGYTF. The CDR3, as DNA: TGCGCCAGCAGCTTGGACGGTTTACAGCTGACTTATGGCTACACCTTC.